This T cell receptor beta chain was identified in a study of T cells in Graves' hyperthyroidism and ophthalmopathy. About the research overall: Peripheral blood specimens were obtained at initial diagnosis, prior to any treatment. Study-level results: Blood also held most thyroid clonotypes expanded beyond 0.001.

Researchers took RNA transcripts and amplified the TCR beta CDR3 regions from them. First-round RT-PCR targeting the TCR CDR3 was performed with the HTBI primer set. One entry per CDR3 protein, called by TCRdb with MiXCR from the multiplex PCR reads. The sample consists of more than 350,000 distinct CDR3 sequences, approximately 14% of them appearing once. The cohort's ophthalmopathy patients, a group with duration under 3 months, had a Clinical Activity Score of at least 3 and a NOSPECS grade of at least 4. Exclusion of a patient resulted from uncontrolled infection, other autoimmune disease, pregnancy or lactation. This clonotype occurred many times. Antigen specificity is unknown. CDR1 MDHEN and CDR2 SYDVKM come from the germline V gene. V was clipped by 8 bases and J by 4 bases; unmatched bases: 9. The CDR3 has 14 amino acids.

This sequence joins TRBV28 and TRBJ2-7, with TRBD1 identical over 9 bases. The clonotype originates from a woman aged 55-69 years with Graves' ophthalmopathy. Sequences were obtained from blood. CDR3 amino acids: CASCRRDREYEQYF. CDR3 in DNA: TGTGCCAGCTGCCGTCGGGACAGGGAATACGAGCAGTACTTC.